Listed below are T cell receptor beta chains from one sample, sequenced in a study of monozygotic twins with inflammatory bowel disease. No DNA is given; TCRdb re-called the 5' RACE reads and lists each CDR3 protein once. This sample contains 110,000 to 150,000 distinct CDR3 sequences. The sample comprised blood. The receptors shown here come from a human donor with ulcerative colitis or Crohn's disease, or a healthy co-twin of an affected twin (not recorded which). CDR3s include the opening cysteine and the closing phenylalanine or tryptophan.

CDR3 protein: CSVEVSGANVLTF; V gene: TRBV29-1; J gene: TRBJ2-6
CDR3 protein: CSVPPNRGSMNTEAFF; V gene: TRBV29-1; J gene: TRBJ1-1
CDR3 protein: CASKRETGWMNTEAFF; V gene: TRBV6-2/TRBV6-3; J gene: TRBJ1-1
CDR3 protein: CASSLKLPENTGELFF; V gene: TRBV5-1; J gene: TRBJ2-2
CDR3 protein: CASSLGFNEKLFF; V gene: TRBV5-1; J gene: TRBJ1-4
CDR3 protein: CASSTKVLGPTDTQYF; V gene: TRBV27; J gene: TRBJ2-3
CDR3 protein: CSAQLGTNSPLHF; V gene: TRBV29-1; J gene: TRBJ1-6
CDR3 protein: CASSPSGENQPQHF; V gene: TRBV6-1; J gene: TRBJ1-5
CDR3 protein: CATSRLQGGNSGANVLTF; V gene: TRBV15; J gene: TRBJ2-6
CDR3 protein: CASSFGDRVFEKLFF; V gene: TRBV5-6; J gene: TRBJ1-4
CDR3 protein: CSARGPGYHEQYF; V gene: TRBV20-1; J gene: TRBJ2-7
CDR3 protein: CARTLTDSYNEQFF; V gene: TRBV2; J gene: TRBJ2-1
CDR3 protein: CASSKDIRLNTGELFF; V gene: TRBV5-1; J gene: TRBJ2-2
CDR3 protein: CASSPGQGRQPQHF; V gene: TRBV12-3/TRBV12-4; J gene: TRBJ1-5
CDR3 protein: CASSSQPAGGNTEAFF; V gene: TRBV4-1; J gene: TRBJ1-1
CDR3 protein: CASSFGVAGASSTDTQYF; V gene: TRBV11-2; J gene: TRBJ2-3
CDR3 protein: CASRCQETQYF; V gene: TRBV6-6; J gene: TRBJ2-5
CDR3 protein: CASSPTRADTQYF; V gene: TRBV7-3; J gene: TRBJ2-3
CDR3 protein: CASSRPGAPYGYTF; V gene: TRBV19; J gene: TRBJ1-2
CDR3 protein: CASSFSVYNTEAFF; V gene: TRBV5-4; J gene: TRBJ1-1
CDR3 protein: CASSGQGSSYGYTF; V gene: TRBV7-9; J gene: TRBJ1-2
CDR3 protein: CAISGSTYEQFF; V gene: TRBV10-3; J gene: TRBJ2-1
CDR3 protein: CASEETSRTDTQYF; V gene: TRBV28; J gene: TRBJ2-3
CDR3 protein: CASSLLGSGRKEQYF; V gene: TRBV11-2; J gene: TRBJ2-7
CDR3 protein: CSVDYTGELFF; V gene: TRBV29-1; J gene: TRBJ2-2
CDR3 protein: CASSQGLWYKREFYNEQFF; V gene: TRBV4-1; J gene: TRBJ2-1
CDR3 protein: CASSLDSPNYNEQFF; V gene: TRBV5-1; J gene: TRBJ2-1
CDR3 protein: CSAKEDRRSYEQYF; V gene: TRBV20-1; J gene: TRBJ2-7
CDR3 protein: CASSLGGSPYEQYF; V gene: TRBV7-8; J gene: TRBJ2-7
CDR3 protein: CASSYRGRGDTQYF; V gene: TRBV19; J gene: TRBJ2-3
CDR3 protein: CASSLAGTNTGELFF; V gene: TRBV11-2; J gene: TRBJ2-2
CDR3 protein: CSATPGSYNEQFF; V gene: TRBV20-1; J gene: TRBJ2-1